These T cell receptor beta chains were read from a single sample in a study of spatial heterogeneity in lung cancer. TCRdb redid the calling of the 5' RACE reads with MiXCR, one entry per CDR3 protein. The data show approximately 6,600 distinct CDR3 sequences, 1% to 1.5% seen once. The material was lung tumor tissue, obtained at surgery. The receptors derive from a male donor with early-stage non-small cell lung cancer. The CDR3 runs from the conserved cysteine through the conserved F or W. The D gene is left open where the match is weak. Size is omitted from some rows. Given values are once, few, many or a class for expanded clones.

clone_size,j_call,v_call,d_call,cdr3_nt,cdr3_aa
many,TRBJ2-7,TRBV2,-,TGTGCCAGCAGTGGAGTCTACTACGAGCAGTACTTC,CASSGVYYEQYF
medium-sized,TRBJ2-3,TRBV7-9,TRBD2,TGTGCCAGCAGCCCGACAGCGACTAGCGAAAAAGTCCCTACAGATACGCAGTATTTT,CASSPTATSEKVPTDTQYF
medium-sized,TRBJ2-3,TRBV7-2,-,TGTGCCAGCAGCTCCACAGATACGCAGTATTTT,CASSSTDTQYF
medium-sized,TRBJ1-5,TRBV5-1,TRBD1,TGCGCCAGCAGCAACGGGACAGCCAATCAGCCCCAGCATTTT,CASSNGTANQPQHF
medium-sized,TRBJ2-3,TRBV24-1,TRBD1,TGTGCCACCAGTGATGACAGGGGCACAGATACGCAGTATTTT,CATSDDRGTDTQYF
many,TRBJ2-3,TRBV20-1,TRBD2,TGCAGTCGGTCTAGCGGGAGCGTAGATACGCAGTATTTT,CSRSSGSVDTQYF
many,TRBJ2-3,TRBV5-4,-,TGTGCCAGCAGCCAGAGTCGGGCGGTGGGAGATACGCAGTATTTT,CASSQSRAVGDTQYF
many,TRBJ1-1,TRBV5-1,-,TGCGCCAGCAGCTTGTATAGGACGGAGAACACTGAAGCTTTCTTT,CASSLYRTENTEAFF
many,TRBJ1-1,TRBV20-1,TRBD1,TGCAGTGCTAGTAGCGGGACAGGGGCCACTGAAGCTTTCTTT,CSASSGTGATEAFF
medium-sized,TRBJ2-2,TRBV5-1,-,TGCGCCAGCAGCTCCCTAAACGAAATCACCGGGGAGCTGTTTTTT,CASSSLNEITGELFF
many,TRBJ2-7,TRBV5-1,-,TGCGCCAGCAGCCCCGACCCGGGGGGCACCTACGAGCAGTACTTC,CASSPDPGGTYEQYF
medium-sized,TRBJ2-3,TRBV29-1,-,TGCAGCGTTGGTGACTACACAGATACGCAGTATTTT,CSVGDYTDTQYF
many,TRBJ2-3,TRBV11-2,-,TGTGCCAGCAGCCAACTTTATCTAGCGAGGGGCACAGATACGCAGTATTTT,CASSQLYLARGTDTQYF
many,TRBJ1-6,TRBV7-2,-,TGTGCCAGCAGCCTATCCCGTTCCGGGAGGGATTCACCCCTCCACTTT,CASSLSRSGRDSPLHF
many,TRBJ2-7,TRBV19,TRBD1,TGTGCCAGTACCATATGGGACAGGGCCTATTCCTACGAGCAGTACTTC,CASTIWDRAYSYEQYF
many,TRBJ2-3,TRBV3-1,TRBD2,TGTGCCAGCAGTCGAAGACTAGCGGGCACAGATACGCAGTATTTT,CASSRRLAGTDTQYF
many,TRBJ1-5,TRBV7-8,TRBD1,TGTGCCAGCAGCTTAAGGACAGGGGGTGATAGCAATCAGCCCCAGCATTTT,CASSLRTGGDSNQPQHF
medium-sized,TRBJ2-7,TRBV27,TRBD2,TGTGCCAGCAGTTTAGGTAGCGGGAGTACCGTCGAGCAGTACTTC,CASSLGSGSTVEQYF
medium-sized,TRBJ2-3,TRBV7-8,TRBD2,TGTGCCAGCAGCTTAGAAGCGGGGGGGCCAGATACGCAGTATTTT,CASSLEAGGPDTQYF
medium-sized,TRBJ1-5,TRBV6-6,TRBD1,TGTGCCAGCAGTTTCGAGGGACAGGACTACAATCAGCCCCAGCATTTT,CASSFEGQDYNQPQHF
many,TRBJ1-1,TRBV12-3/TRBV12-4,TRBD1,TGTGCCAGCAGCTACAGGGGGGGGAACACTGAAGCTTTCTTT,CASSYRGGNTEAFF
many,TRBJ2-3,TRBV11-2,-,TGTGCCAGCAGCTTAGGGACGGCCTTAGGCGGGACGCAGTATTTT,CASSLGTALGGTQYF
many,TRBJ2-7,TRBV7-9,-,TGTGCCAGCAGCTTAACACACGAGCAGTACTTC,CASSLTHEQYF
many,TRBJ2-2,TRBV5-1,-,TGCGCCAGCAGCTTTCGTGGGGCGGGAAACACCGGGGAGCTGTTTTTT,CASSFRGAGNTGELFF
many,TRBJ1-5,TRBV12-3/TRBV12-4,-,TGTGCCAGCAGCCTAAACGGGCCCCAGCATTTT,CASSLNGPQHF
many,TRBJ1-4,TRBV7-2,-,TGTGCCAGCGGATTTTCGACAGGTGCTAATGAAAAACTGTTTTTT,CASGFSTGANEKLFF
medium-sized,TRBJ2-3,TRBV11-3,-,TGTGCCAGCAGCTTATCCCCAGATACGCAGTATTTT,CASSLSPDTQYF
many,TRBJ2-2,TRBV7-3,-,TGTGCCAGCAGCGCCACCGGCACCGGGGAGCTGTTTTTT,CASSATGTGELFF
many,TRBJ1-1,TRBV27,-,TGTGCCAGCAGTTTAGGGAGGGAGAATCCCACTGAAGCTTTCTTT,CASSLGRENPTEAFF
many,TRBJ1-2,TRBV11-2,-,TGTGCCAGCAGCTTAAGTTACAGCGCTAACTATGGCTACACCTTC,CASSLSYSANYGYTF
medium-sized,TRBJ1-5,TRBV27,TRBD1,TGTGCCAGCAGGACAGGGTCTAGCAATCAGCCCCAGCATTTT,CASRTGSSNQPQHF
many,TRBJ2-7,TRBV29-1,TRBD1,TGCAGCGTTGGGCGAAAAGGACAGGGGAAGTACGAGCAGTACTTC,CSVGRKGQGKYEQYF
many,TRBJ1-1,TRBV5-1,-,TGCGCCAGCAGCCGAACCTACAGGGATGACACTGAAGCTTTCTTT,CASSRTYRDDTEAFF
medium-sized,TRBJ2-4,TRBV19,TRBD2,TGTGCCAGTAGCACGGGACTAGCGGACCCCTTGCAAGGGAACATTCAGTACTTC,CASSTGLADPLQGNIQYF
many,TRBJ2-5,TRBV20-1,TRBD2,TGCAGTGCTAGATCCTGGACTAGCGGGAGCTCGAAGGAGACCCAGTACTTC,CSARSWTSGSSKETQYF
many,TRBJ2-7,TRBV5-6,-,TGTGCCAGCAGCTTGGGAGGGCAGTACGAGCAGTACTTC,CASSLGGQYEQYF
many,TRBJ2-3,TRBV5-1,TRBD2,TGCGCCAGCAGCACTAGCGGGGGACTAACAGATACGCAGTATTTT,CASSTSGGLTDTQYF
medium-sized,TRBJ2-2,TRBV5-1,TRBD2,TGCGCCAGCAGCCGGACTAGGGGTCAGGCCGGGGAGCTGTTTTTT,CASSRTRGQAGELFF
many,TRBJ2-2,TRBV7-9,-,TGTGCCAGCAGCTTACCCGGGGGGCTCCGGCAGCTGTTTTTT,CASSLPGGLRQLFF
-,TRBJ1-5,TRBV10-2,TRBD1,TGTGCCACCTTCTCCGGGACAGGGGGGACCCAGCATTTT,CATFSGTGGTQHF
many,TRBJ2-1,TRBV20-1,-,TGCAGTGCTAGTGATGCTCAGTCCGGAAACAATGAGCAGTTCTTC,CSASDAQSGNNEQFF
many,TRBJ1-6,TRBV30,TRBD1,TGTGCCTGGAGTGGGGGGACAGATAATTCACCCCTCCACTTT,CAWSGGTDNSPLHF
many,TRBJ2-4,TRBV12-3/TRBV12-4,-,TGTGCCAGCAGTTTAGATGGTTTAGCCAAAAACATTCAGTACTTC,CASSLDGLAKNIQYF
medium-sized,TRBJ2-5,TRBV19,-,TGTGCCAGTAGTATAGATCCCGGGGGCGAGACCCAGTACTTC,CASSIDPGGETQYF
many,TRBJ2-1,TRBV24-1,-,TGTGCCACCATGGGCCAAGGGGTCAATGAGCAGTTCTTC,CATMGQGVNEQFF
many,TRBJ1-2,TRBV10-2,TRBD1,TGCGCCAGCAGTCCAGGCGGGACAGCCTATGGCTACACCTTC,CASSPGGTAYGYTF
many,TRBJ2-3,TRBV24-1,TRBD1,TGTGCCACCAGTGAGACTCGGAGGACAGGGTCAAAAGATACGCAGTATTTT,CATSETRRTGSKDTQYF
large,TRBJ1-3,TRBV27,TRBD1,TGTGCCAGCAGGACTTTACAGGGGAGCACCATATATTTT,CASRTLQGSTIYF
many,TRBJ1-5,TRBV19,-,TGTGCCAGTAGGGGGCTGGGCAATCAGCCCCAGCATTTT,CASRGLGNQPQHF
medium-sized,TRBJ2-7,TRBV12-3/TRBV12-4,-,TGTGCCAGCAGCCAAGACGGTCCCTACGAGCAGTACTTC,CASSQDGPYEQYF
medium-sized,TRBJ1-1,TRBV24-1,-,TGTGCCACCAGTCAGGGGAAGGCCACTGAAGCTTTCTTT,CATSQGKATEAFF
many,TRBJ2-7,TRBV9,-,TGTGCCAGCAGCCCTCGGACTACCGACTACGAGCAGTACTTC,CASSPRTTDYEQYF
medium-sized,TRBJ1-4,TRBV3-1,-,TGTGCCAGCAGCCAGTACAGAAATGAAAAACTGTTTTTT,CASSQYRNEKLFF